This T cell receptor (beta chain) comes out of a study of T cells in Graves' hyperthyroidism and ophthalmopathy. Overall study findings and caveats: Within blood appeared most thyroid clonotypes that had expanded above 0.001. With a median lead of approximately 6.4 months before onset, the model predicted ophthalmopathy.

Germline CDR1 is LNHDA and CDR2 is SQIVND (reference sequence). Trimming took 5 bases from V and 4 from J; bases not matched to a gene: 14. This CDR3 has 19 amino acids. In regard to this clonotype: Its antigen is still unknown.

Amplified TCR beta CDR3 regions came from RNA transcripts. HTBI primers were the set used in a first-round RT-PCR of the TCR CDR3. MiXCR, applied by TCRdb to the multiplex PCR reads, yields one record per CDR3 protein. The table has under 300,000 distinct CDR3 sequences, roughly 15% seen once. This TCR derives from a woman between 35 and 50 years old with Graves' hyperthyroidism. The sample taken for sequencing was blood. The chain joins TRBV19 to TRBJ2-2; TRBD1 matches at 12 bases. The CDR3 DNA sequence: TGTGCCAGTAGTGTTCCGGGACAGGGGGCTGGCCCGGGCACCGGGGAGCTGTTTTTT. This gives the protein CASSVPGQGAGPGTGELFF.